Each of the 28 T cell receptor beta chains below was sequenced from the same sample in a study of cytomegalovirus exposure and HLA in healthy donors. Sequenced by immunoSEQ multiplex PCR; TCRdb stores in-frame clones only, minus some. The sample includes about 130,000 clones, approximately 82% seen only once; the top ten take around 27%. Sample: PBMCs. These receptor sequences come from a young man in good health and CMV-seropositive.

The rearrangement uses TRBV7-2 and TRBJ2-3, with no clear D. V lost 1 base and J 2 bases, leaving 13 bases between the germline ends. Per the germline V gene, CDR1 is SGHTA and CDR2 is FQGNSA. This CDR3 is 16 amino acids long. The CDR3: CASSLVARKITDTQYF. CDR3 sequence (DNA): TGTGCCAGCAGCTTAGTCGCCAGAAAGATCACAGATACGCAGTATTTT.

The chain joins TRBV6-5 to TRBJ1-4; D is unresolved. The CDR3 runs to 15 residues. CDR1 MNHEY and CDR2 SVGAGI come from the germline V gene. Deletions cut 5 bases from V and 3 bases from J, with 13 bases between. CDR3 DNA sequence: TGTGCCAGCAGTATAACAGTTCCTGCTAATGAAAAACTGTTTTTT. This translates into CASSITVPANEKLFF.

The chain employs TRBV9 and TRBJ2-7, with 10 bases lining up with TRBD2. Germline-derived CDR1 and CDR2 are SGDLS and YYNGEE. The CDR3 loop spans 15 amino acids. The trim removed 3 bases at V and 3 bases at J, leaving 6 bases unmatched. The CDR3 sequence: CASSAGTSVDYEQYF. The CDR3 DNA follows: TGTGCCAGCAGCGCCGGGACTAGCGTCGACTACGAGCAGTACTTC.

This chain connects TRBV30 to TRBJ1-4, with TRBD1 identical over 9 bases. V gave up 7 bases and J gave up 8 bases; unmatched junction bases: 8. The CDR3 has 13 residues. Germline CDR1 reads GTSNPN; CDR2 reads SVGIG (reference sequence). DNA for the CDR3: TGTGCCTCGGGGGGGACAGGGAAAGAAAAACTGTTTTTT. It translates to CASGGTGKEKLFF.

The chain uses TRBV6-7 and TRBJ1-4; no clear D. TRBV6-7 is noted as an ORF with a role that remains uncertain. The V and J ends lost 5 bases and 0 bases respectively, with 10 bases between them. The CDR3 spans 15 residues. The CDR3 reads CASSSHDATNEKLFF. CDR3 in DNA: TGTGCCAGCAGTAGCCATGATGCAACTAATGAAAAACTGTTTTTT.

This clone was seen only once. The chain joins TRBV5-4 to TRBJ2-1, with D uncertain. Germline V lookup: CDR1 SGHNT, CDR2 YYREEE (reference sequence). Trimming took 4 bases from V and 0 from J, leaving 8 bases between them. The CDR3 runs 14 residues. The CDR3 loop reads CASSPRNSYNEQFF. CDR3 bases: TGTGCCAGCAGCCCCAGGAACTCCTACAATGAGCAGTTCTTC.

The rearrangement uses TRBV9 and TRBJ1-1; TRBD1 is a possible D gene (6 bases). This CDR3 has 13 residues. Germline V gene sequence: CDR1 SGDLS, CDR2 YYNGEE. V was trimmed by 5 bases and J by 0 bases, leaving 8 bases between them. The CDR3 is CASSQGLNTEAFF. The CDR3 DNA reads TGTGCCAGCAGTCAGGGGCTGAACACTGAAGCTTTCTTT.

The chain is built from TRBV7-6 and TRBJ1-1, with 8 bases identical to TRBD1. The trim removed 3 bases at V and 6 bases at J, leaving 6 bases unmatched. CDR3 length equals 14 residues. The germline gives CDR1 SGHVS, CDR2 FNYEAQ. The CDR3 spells CASSLVGQGSEAFF. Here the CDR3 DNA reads TGTGCCAGCAGCTTGGTAGGACAGGGTTCTGAAGCTTTCTTT. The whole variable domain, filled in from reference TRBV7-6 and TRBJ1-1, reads GAGVSQSPRYKVTKRGQDVALRCDPISGHVSLYWYRQALGQGPEFLTYFNYEAQQDKSGLPNDRFSAERPEGSISTLTIQRTEQRDSAMYRCASSLVGQGSEAFFGQGTRLTVV.

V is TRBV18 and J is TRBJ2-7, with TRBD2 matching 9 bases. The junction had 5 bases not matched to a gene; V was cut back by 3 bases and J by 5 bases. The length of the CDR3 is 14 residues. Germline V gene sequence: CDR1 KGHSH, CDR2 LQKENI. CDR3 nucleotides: TGTGCCAGCTCACCGGGGACTAGCCAGAACGAGCAGTACTTC. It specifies CASSPGTSQNEQYF. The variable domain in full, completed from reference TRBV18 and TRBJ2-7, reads NAGVMQNPRHLVRRRGQEARLRCSPMKGHSHVYWYRQLPEEGLKFMVYLQKENIIDESGMPKERFSAEFPKEGPSILRIQQVVRGDSAAYFCASSPGTSQNEQYFGPGTRLTVT.

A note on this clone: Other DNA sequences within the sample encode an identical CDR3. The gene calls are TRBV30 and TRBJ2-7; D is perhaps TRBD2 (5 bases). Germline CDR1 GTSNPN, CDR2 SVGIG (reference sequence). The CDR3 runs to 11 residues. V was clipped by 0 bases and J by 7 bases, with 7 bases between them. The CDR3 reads CAWSVRREQYF. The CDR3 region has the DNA TGTGCCTGGAGTGTACGGAGGGAGCAGTACTTC. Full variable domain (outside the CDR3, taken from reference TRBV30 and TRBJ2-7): SQTIHQWPATLVQPVGSPLSLECTVEGTSNPNLYWYRQAAGRGLQLLFYSVGIGQISSEVPQNLSASRPQDRQFILSSKKLLLSDSGFYLCAWSVRREQYFGPGTRLTVT.

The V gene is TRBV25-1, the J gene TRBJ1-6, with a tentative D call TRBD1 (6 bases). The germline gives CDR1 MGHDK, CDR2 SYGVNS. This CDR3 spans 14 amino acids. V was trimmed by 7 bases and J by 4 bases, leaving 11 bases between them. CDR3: CASTQGGYNSPLHF. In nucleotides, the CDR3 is TGTGCCAGCACACAGGGTGGTTATAATTCACCCCTCCACTTT.

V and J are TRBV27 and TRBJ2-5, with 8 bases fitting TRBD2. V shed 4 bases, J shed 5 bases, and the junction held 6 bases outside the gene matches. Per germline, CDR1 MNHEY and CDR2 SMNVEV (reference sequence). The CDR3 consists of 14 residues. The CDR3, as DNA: TGTGCCAGCAGTTATCGGGGGGGGATGGAGACCCAGTACTTC. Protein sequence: CASSYRGGMETQYF.

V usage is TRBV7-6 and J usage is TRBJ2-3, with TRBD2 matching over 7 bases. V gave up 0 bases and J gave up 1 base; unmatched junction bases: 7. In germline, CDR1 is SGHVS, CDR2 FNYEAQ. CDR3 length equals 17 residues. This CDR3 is CASSLASASGRTDTQYF. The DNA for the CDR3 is TGTGCCAGCAGCTTAGCGTCGGCTAGCGGCCGCACAGATACGCAGTATTTT.

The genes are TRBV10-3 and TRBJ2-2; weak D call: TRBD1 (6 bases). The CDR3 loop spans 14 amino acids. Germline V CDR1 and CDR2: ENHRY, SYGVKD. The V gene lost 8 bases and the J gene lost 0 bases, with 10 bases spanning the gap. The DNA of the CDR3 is TGTGCCATCCGAGAGGGGGCGAACACCGGGGAGCTGTTTTTT. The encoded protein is CAIREGANTGELFF.

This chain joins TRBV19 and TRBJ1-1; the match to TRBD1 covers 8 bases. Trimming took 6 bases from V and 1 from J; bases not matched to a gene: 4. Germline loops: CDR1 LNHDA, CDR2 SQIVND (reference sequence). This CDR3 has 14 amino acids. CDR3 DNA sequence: TGTGCCAGTAGGTTGGGACAGGCGAACACTGAAGCTTTCTTT. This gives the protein CASRLGQANTEAFF.

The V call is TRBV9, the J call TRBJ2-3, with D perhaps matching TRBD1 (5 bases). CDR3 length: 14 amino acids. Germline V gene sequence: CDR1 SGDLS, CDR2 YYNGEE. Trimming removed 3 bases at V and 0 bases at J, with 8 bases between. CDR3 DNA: TGTGCCAGCAGCGCCAAGGGGAGCACAGATACGCAGTATTTT. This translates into CASSAKGSTDTQYF.

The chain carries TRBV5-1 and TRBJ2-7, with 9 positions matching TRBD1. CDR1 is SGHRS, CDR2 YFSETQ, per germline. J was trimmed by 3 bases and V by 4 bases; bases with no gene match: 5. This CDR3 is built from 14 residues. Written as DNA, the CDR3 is TGCGCCAGCAGCCACGACAGGGGGGTCTACGAGCAGTACTTC. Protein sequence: CASSHDRGVYEQYF.

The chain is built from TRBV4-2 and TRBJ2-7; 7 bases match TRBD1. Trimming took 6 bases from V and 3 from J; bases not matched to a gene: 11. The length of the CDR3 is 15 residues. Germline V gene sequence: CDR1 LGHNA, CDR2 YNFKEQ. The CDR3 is CASRPVGTEFYEQYF. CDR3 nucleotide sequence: TGTGCCAGCAGACCGGTTGGGACAGAGTTCTACGAGCAGTACTTC.

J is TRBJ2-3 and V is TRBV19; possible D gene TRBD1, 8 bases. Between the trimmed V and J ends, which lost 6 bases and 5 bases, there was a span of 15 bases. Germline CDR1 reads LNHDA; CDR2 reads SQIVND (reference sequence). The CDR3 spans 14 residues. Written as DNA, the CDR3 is TGTGCCAGTAGCCGGACAGGGAGGGGAGATACGCAGTATTTT. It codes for CASSRTGRGDTQYF.

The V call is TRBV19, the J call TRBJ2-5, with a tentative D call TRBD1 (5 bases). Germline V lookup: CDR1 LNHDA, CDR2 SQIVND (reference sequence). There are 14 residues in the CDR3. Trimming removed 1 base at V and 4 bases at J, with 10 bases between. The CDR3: CASSIVKGSETQYF. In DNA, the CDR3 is TGTGCCAGTAGTATAGTTAAGGGGTCAGAGACCCAGTACTTC.

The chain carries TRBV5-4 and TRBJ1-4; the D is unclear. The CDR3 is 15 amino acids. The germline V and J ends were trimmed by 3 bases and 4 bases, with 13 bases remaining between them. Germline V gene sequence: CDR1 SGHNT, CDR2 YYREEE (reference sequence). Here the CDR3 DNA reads TGTGCCAGCAGCTCCCCGCGGGAGGGTAATGAAAAACTGTTTTTT. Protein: CASSSPREGNEKLFF.

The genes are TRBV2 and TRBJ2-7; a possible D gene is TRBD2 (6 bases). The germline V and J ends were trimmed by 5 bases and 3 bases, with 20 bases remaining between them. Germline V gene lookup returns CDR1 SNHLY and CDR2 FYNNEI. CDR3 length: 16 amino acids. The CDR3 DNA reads TGTGCCAGCAGTTCCCATAAGACTGGAGGGGACTACGAGCAGTACTTC. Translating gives CASSSHKTGGDYEQYF.

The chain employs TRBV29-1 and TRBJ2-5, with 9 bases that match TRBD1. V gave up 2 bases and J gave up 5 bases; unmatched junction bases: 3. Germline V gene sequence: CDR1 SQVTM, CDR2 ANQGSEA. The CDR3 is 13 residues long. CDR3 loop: CSVETGGRETQYF. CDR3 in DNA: TGCAGCGTTGAAACAGGGGGCCGGGAGACCCAGTACTTC.

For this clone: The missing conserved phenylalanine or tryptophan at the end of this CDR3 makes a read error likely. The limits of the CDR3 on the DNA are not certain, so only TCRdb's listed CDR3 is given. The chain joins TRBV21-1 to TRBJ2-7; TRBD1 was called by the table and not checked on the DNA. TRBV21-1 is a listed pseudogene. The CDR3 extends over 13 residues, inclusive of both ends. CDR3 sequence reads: CASSKPDNRVWER.

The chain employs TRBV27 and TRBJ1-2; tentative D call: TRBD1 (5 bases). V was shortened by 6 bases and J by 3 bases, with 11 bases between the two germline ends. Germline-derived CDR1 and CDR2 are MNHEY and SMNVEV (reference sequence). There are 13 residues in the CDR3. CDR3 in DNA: TGTGCCAGCAGATTCAGGGAGGACTATGGCTACACCTTC. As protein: CASRFREDYGYTF.

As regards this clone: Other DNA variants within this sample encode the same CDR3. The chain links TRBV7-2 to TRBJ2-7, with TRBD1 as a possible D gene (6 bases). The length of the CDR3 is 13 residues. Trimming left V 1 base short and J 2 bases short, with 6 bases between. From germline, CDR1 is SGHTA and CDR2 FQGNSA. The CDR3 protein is CASSLEGAYEQYF. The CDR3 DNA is TGTGCCAGCAGCTTAGAGGGGGCCTACGAGCAGTACTTC.

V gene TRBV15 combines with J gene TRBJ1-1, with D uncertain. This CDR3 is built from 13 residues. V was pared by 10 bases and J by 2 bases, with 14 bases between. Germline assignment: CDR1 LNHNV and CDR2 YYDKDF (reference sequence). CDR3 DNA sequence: TGTGCCATCGCCCTACAGAGAAACACTGAAGCTTTCTTT. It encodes CAIALQRNTEAFF.

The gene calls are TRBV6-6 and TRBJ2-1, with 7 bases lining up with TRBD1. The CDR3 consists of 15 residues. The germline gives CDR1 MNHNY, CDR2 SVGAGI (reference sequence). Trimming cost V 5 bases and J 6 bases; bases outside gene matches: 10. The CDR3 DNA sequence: TGTGCCAGCAGTGCGACAGGGCCCGCTACCAATGAGCAGTTCTTC. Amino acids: CASSATGPATNEQFF.